The entry below gives a single T cell receptor delta chain sequence along with its context. The protein TCRdb gives is from a much larger clone and does not agree with this DNA's translation at residue 10, likely a read error; the protein shown here comes from the DNA. TCRdb called clones from the RT-PCR reads again using CATT. The table has more than 15,000 delta-chain clones, roughly 9.1% seen once. This sample is part of a study of gamma-delta T cells after stem cell transplantation. Germline assignment: CDR1 GEAIGNYY and CDR2 EKD. The CDR3 runs to 13 residues. V was clipped by 1 base and J by 9 bases, with 14 bases between them.

The chain couples TRDV2 to TRDJ1; D perhaps matches TRDD3 (6 bases). The sample consisted of gamma-delta T cells. The receptor was derived from a human donor. It is not recorded whose cells these are; they may come from a transplant donor. CDR3 region: CACDTWDWEQLIF. The CDR3 DNA reads as TGTGCCTGTGACACTTGGGACTGGGAGCAACTCATCTTT.